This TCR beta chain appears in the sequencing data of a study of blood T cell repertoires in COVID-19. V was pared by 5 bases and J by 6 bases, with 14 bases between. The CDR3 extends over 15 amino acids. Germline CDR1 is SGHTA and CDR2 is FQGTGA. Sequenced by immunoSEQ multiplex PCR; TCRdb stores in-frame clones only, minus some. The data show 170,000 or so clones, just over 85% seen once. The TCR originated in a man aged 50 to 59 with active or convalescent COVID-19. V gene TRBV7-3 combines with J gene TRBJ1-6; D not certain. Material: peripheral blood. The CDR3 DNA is TGTGCCAGCAGCCCCAGTGCGGGGATTAATTCACCCCTCCACTTT. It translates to CASSPSAGINSPLHF.